The sequence of this TCR beta chain was determined in a study of OX40 agonist ivuxolimab in advanced cancers. As for the study in general: The eligibility criteria allowed prior anti-PD-1, anti-PD-L1 or anti-CTLA-4 therapy, and about 40% had some.

Generated by immunoSEQ multiplex PCR, the TCRdb table keeps only in-frame clones and is missing some. The sample includes under 25,000 clones, around four fifths of them seen just once. Germline loops: CDR1 LGHNA, CDR2 YSLEER. V lost 0 bases and J lost 4; bases outside the gene matches: 12. This CDR3 region has 18 residues. Study-level points and caveats: Some of the nonresponding patients also showed low levels of normalized T-cell clonal expansion.

As regards this clone: The antigen remains undetermined.

This receptor was obtained from an adult with an advanced solid tumor such as melanoma, head and neck, liver or kidney cancer. The chain has TRBV4-3 and TRBJ2-1, with 7 bases identical to TRBD1. This material consisted of CD4+ or CD8+ T cells sorted from blood, taken in a trial of the OX40 agonist ivuxolimab. DNA of the CDR3: TGCGCCAGCAGCCAAGATCGGGTGATCAGGGGGAGTTACAATGAGCAGTTCTTC. It is translated as CASSQDRVIRGSYNEQFF.